A selection of T cell receptor beta chains follows, all from one sample in a study of T cell responses to AZD1222 COVID-19 vaccine. Some clones are missing from TCRdb's copy, which holds only in-frame ones; the method was immunoSEQ multiplex PCR. The data show under 130,000 clones, about 91% seen once. The specimen comprised peripheral blood, sampled 28 days after the second AZD1222 dose. Source of these receptors: an adult who received the AZD1222 COVID-19 vaccine. Both conserved end residues are trimmed from each CDR3.

>TRBJ1-3|TRBV9
ASSPSLTDSGNTIY
>TRBJ2-3|TRBV7-3
ASSPGRTDTQY
>TRBJ2-7|TRBV10-3
AISVGAGEQY
>TRBJ2-7|TRBV21-1
ASSNYLVGISYEQY
>TRBJ1-1|TRBV6-5
ASSQLRGRTEAF
>TRBJ1-3|TRBV9
ASSVSGGVNTIY
>TRBJ2-7|TRBV5-6
ASSLLSANEQY
>TRBJ2-7|TRBV28
ASSFGDRLSSYEQY
>TRBJ2-5|TRBV2
ASSQETQY
>TRBJ2-3|TRBV9
ASSRPLAGGSTDTQY
>TRBJ2-4|TRBV6-4
ASRIPWGEGKNIQY
>TRBJ2-3|TRBV7-9
ASSKGNPDTQY
>TRBJ1-6|TRBV5-1
ALLSDGYYNSPLH
>TRBJ2-3|TRBV27
ASSPYLTGASTDTQY
>TRBJ1-6|TRBV27
ASSLSVRGGVSRSPLH
>TRBJ2-7|TRBV6-5
ASSFPGQGAVYEQY
>TRBJ2-3|TRBV5-1
ASSFRRGPDTQY
>TRBJ2-7|TRBV21-1
ASSKNHRGTYEQY
>TRBJ1-6|TRBV28
ASGLGSGNSPLH
>TRBJ2-4|TRBV28
ASSLRGGVAKNIQY
>TRBJ2-7|TRBV3-1/TRBV3-2
ASSRTGISYEQY
>TRBJ2-7|TRBV30
AWSLGDTGGYEQY
>TRBJ2-2|TRBV28
ASSLVRPAGQNTGELF
>TRBJ2-5|TRBV10-3
AISDPARDQETQY
>TRBJ2-7|TRBV5-5
ASYGVGPLGQY
>TRBJ1-5|TRBV18
ASSPQGQGGQPQH
>TRBJ2-7|TRBV5-1
ASSQGQGNYEQY
>TRBJ1-5|TRBV6-5
ASSNGGNSNQPQH
>TRBJ2-2|TRBV9
ASSVTINTGELF
>TRBJ1-6|TRBV9
ASSAGLNPSPLH
>TRBJ1-1|TRBV19
ASSIGGSTEAF
>TRBJ2-1|TRBV6-5
ASRTSATYNEQF
>TRBJ1-1|TRBV28
ASSSLTDLEAF
>TRBJ1-2|TRBV9
ASSVTGLRTNYGYT
>TRBJ2-1|TRBV6-2/TRBV6-3
ASSYTGRANEQF
>TRBJ1-4|TRBV20-1
RGQGGEKLF
>TRBJ2-3|TRBV4-1
ASSQVVAGGTDTQY
>TRBJ2-7|TRBV28
ATSPPGDRSSYEQY
>TRBJ1-2|TRBV28
ASSLQVTNNYGYT
>TRBJ1-2|TRBV27
ASSPRQGINYGYT
>TRBJ1-1|TRBV29-1
SVSPGTNTEAF
>TRBJ2-7|TRBV9
ASSEGVGEQY
>TRBJ2-7|TRBV5-4
ASSPEPGAYEQY
>TRBJ2-3|TRBV11-2
ASSSGLAGVGSTDTQY
>TRBJ1-2|TRBV9
ASSVTTLNYGYT
>TRBJ2-1|TRBV6-5
ASAGLMVQMGEQF
>TRBJ2-2|TRBV19
ASSIGGRRTGELF
>TRBJ1-5|TRBV28
ASRLLRAGNQPQH
>TRBJ2-3|TRBV7-2
ASRPSAVGDTQY
>TRBJ1-5|TRBV4-1
ASSQGRGQPQH
>TRBJ1-2|TRBV27
ASRDRGYGYT
>TRBJ2-7|TRBV27
ASSLNRPPDEQY
>TRBJ2-1|TRBV5-6
ASSLEGPLGDEQF